This T cell receptor (beta chain) was sequenced in a study of T-cell memory formation after mild COVID-19. Study summary: Largely, TCR clusters stayed within a single donor. General study findings and limits: The appearance of some responding clones in pre-infection memory suggested that cross-reactive memory joined.

cDNA libraries for TCR alpha and TCR beta, carrying sample barcodes and UMIs, came from 5'RACE with constant-segment primers. MiXCR, run by TCRdb on the 5' RACE reads, gives a single entry per CDR3 protein. This repertoire shows a few hundred thousand distinct CDR3 sequences, around an eighth found once; its top ten account for approximately 20%. With regard to this clonotype: As yet, its antigen is unknown. Because the CDR3 is missing its conserved closing phenylalanine or tryptophan, this is likely a read error.

This CDR3 region has 14 residues. Germline V gene sequence: CDR1 DFQATT, CDR2 SNEGSKA (reference sequence). Trimming cost V 3 bases and J 5 bases; bases outside gene matches: 3. J is TRBJ2-1 and V is TRBV20-1, with 11 bases matching TRBD2. The source of this sequence is a man between 18 and 35 years old who had mild COVID-19 (a few samples of this study predate the infection). Cell type and time point are not known. The source material was PBMCs or a T cell subset sorted from them (not recorded which). The CDR3 coding sequence is TGCAGTGCTAGCCCGGGACTAGCGGACAATGAGCAGTTCTAC. Its protein is CSASPGLADNEQFY.